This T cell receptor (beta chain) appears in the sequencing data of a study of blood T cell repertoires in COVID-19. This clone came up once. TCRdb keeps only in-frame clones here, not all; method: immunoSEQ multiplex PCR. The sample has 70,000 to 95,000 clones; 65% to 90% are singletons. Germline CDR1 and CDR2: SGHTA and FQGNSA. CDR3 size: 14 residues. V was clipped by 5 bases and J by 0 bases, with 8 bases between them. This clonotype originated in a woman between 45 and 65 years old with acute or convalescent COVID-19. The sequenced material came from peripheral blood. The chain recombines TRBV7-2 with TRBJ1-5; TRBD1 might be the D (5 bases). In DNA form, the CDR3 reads TGTGCCAGCAGCCTAGACAGTAGCAATCAGCCCCAGCATTTT. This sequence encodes CASSLDSSNQPQHF.